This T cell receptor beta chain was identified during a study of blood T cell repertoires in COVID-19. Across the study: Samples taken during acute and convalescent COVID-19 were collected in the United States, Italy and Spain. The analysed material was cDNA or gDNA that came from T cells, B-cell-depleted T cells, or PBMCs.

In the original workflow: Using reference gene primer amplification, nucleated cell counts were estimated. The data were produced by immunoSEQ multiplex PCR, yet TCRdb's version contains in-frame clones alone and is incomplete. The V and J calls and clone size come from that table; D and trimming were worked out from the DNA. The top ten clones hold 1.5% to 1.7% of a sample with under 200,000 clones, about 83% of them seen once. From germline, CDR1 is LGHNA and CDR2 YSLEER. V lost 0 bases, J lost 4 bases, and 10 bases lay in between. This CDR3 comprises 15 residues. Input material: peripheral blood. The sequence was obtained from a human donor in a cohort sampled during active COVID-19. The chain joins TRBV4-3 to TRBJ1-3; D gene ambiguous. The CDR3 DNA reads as TGCGCCAGCAGCCAAGATGAGGGATTCGGAAACACCATATATTTT. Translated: CASSQDEGFGNTIYF.